This T cell receptor (beta chain) derives from a study of blood T cells in healthy people across ages (dated by TCRdb to 2015 to 2017). About the study as a whole: Template switching captured roughly one uniquely barcoded TCR beta cDNA molecule per two T cells in model experiments. To track age-related changes in TCR beta repertoire diversity, the study relied on deep sequencing normalized with unique cDNA molecular identifiers. The donors were split into four age groups: young (average around 15 years), middle-aged (over 35), aged (roughly 60) and long-lived (under 85). Two additional independent replicas of 1 million unique cDNA reads from the same blood draw were analyzed for two donors (one aged 18 to 30 and one aged 80 or older). Broader findings and caveats from the paper: Estimates of total diversity based on one million sequenced T cells were regarded as lower bounds and as underestimates. Observed TCR beta diversity per million T cells fell roughly linearly with age, and a significant reduction was already apparent by age approximately 40. Because donor CMV infection status was unknown, age-related changes in expanded clonotypes were potentially confounded. Conclusive comparison of naive and antigen-experienced compartments was prevented by the profiling of bulk unsorted PBMCs. A strong correlation was found between observed TCR beta diversity and the percentage of naive T cells measured by flow cytometry. Compared with the aged group, the long-lived group had more naive CD4+ T cells, fewer expanded clones and increased TCR diversity, suggesting age selection.

Only a few counts were recorded for this clonotype. No cognate antigen has been identified for it. There are no base qualities to consult, and no much larger clone falls within one base. V was cut back by 0 bases and J by 4 bases, leaving a gap of 12 bases between them. CDR1 LGHNA and CDR2 YNFKEQ were looked up in the germline V gene. Inclusive of the bounding cysteine and phenylalanine, the CDR3 is 15 residues long. Only the CDR3 part of the read is kept: 45 bases, read in frame from the first base. The approximately 41 donors, aged about 6 to 95 years, were systemically healthy Caucasian individuals from Russia. Approximately 10 milliliters of peripheral blood were collected from each donor into EDTA-treated Vacutainer tubes. PBMCs were isolated by Ficoll-Paque density-gradient centrifugation, with at least 6 million obtained per sample. Trizol reagent was used to extract total RNA from the PBMCs, yielding at least 6 micrograms per sample. The percentages of naive CD45RAhigh/CD27high T cells were determined by flow cytometry on a PBMC aliquot from every donor.

The library was prepared using 5' RACE. Sequenced on an Illumina HiSeq 2500. A second PCR of roughly 7 to 11 cycles was run with a J-beta primer mix and a sample-barcoded 5' primer. Each TCR beta cDNA molecule received a unique molecular identifier from a template-switch 5' adaptor carrying 12 random nucleotides. Each sample yielded at least 3 million CDR3-containing paired-end reads. The Mint cDNA synthesis kit, primed by a TRBC-specific oligonucleotide, was used to synthesize first-strand cDNA from all RNA. Following uracil-DNA glycosylase treatment, all cDNA underwent a first 18-cycle PCR with the universal primers M1SS and BC2_uni_R. Regarding the original processing steps: For normalization, 1 million high-quality reads were randomly selected from each sample, with every read carrying a distinct molecular identifier. Reads sharing molecular identifiers were discarded rather than binned into consensus sequences. MiTCR, set to a Q25 quality threshold and the strictest error-elimination algorithm, was used for CDR3 identification, clonotype clustering and error correction. A nonparametric unseen species model with Euler transformation was used to estimate a lower bound on total TCR beta diversity. TCRdb ran its own pipeline on the public reads, namely fastp trimming at Q25 and MiXCR clone calling, and kept in-frame beta chains. Entries that share a CDR3 protein sequence are merged under the most common genes and DNA. What appears here as the V and J calls and clone size reflects TCRdb's work, not the paper's. The sample includes roughly 1,000,000 distinct CDR3 sequences, with approximately 25% observed a single time. The ten largest clones capture 0.65% to 0.95% of the sample.

These data were likewise used in another study, on T cells of mothers and their children. Reported in the second study: Nine systemically healthy Caucasian individuals served as donors, namely three mothers together with their six children. cDNA synthesis consumed the entire amount of extracted RNA, loaded at 1.5 ug RNA in each 15 ul reaction. In the second PCR, the M1S primer added sample barcodes and 2-4 random nucleotides. More than 9 million TCR beta CDR3 reads were obtained from each mother, and about 3 million reads were obtained from each child. In both related and unrelated pairs, thymic selection shapes the output of TCR recombination in a similar way, with inherited differences having only a minor effect. Normalized repertoire overlap in related mother-child pairs was always slightly higher than in unrelated mother-child pairs, but the difference was never significant. Persistent microchimeric T cell clones were not detected, at a sensitivity of 95 to 100 clones per million clonotypes. The study used deep NGS to compare TCR beta repertoires of mothers and children, seeking features distinguishing related mother-child pairs from unrelated individuals. Mothers averaged roughly 40 +/- 4 years of age and children averaged around 10 +/- 4 years. After adapter ligation with NEBNext reagents, the libraries were sequenced on Illumina HiSeq 2000 with 100+100 nt paired-end reads. Mother and child libraries were prepared a month apart and sequenced in separate runs to prevent cross-contamination. For each donor, somewhere between 500,000 and 2,000,000 distinct TCR beta clonotypes were identified. Naive TCR beta clonotypes were estimated from low-frequency clonotypes matched to each donor's FACS-determined naive share, without sorting.

The chain links TRBV4-2 with TRBJ1-2; a tentative D call is TRBD1 (5 bases match). The sample consisted of blood. The TCR comes from a girl aged 2-10 years in good health. The bases are TGTGCCAGCAGCCAAGATATCTCGGGGGTCTATGGCTACACCTTC. It translates as CASSQDISGVYGYTF.